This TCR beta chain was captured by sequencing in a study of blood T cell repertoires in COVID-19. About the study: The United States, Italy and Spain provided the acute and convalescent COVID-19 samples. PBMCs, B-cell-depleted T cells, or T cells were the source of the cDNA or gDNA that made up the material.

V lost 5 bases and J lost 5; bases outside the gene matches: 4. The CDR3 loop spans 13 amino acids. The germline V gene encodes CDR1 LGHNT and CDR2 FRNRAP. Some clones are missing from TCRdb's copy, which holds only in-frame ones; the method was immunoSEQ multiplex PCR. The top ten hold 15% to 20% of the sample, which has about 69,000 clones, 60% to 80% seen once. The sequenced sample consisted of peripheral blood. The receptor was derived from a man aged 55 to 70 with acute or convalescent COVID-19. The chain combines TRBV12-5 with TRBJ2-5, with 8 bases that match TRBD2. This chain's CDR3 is CASGPGGHETQYF. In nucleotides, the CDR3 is TGTGCTAGTGGTCCGGGAGGGCACGAGACCCAGTACTTC.